Listed here are 25 T cell receptor beta chains from one sample, sequenced in a study of cytomegalovirus exposure and HLA in healthy donors. PCR used 60 Vbeta primers and 13 Jbeta primers. Data came from immunoSEQ multiplex PCR; TCRdb stores just in-frame clones and leaves some out. The repertoire holds around 200,000 clones, with roughly four fifths as singletons. The material sequenced was PBMCs. These receptors all come from a girl aged 2 to 9 in good health and CMV-seronegative.

This chain uses TRBV9 with TRBJ2-5; 11 nucleotides line up with TRBD2. CDR1 is SGDLS, CDR2 YYNGEE, per germline. Germline trimming cut 2 bases from V and 1 base from J; bases unmatched to any gene: 1. The CDR3 is 15 amino acids. The CDR3 DNA reads TGTGCCAGCAGCGTGGGACTAGCGGTCCAAGAGACCCAGTACTTC. This encodes CASSVGLAVQETQYF.

The chain carries TRBV6-5 and TRBJ2-7; TRBD2 might be the D (5 bases). The germline gives CDR1 MNHEY, CDR2 SVGAGI. The length of the CDR3 is 14 residues. Trimming took 6 bases from V and 6 from J, leaving 18 bases between them. CDR3 sequence: CASRPTSRDREQYF. As DNA, the CDR3 is TGTGCCAGCAGACCTACCTCCCGGGATCGCGAGCAGTACTTC.

This clone was seen just once. The chain recombines TRBV19 with TRBJ2-7; TRBD1 matches 8 bases. Per germline, CDR1 LNHDA and CDR2 SQIVND (reference sequence). The CDR3 consists of 15 residues. V shed 6 bases and J 3 bases; nucleotides not matched to a gene: 10. The DNA of the CDR3 is TGTGCCAGTAGACCGGACAGGGCGTCTTACTACGAGCAGTACTTC. Translating it yields CASRPDRASYYEQYF.

The rearrangement joins TRBV15 to TRBJ2-3; TRBD1 matches 7 bases. CDR3 length: 18 residues. Germline V gives CDR1 LNHNV, CDR2 YYDKDF (reference sequence). V was pared by 0 bases and J by 2 bases, with 11 bases of the junction left unmatched. Written as DNA, the CDR3 is TGTGCCACCAGCAGAGATAGGACAACAGGGGCTACCACAGATACGCAGTATTTT. The encoded protein is CATSRDRTTGATTDTQYF.

V is TRBV30 and J is TRBJ1-2; 7 bases map to TRBD1. CDR1 is GTSNPN, CDR2 SVGIG, per germline (reference sequence). This CDR3 is 11 amino acids long. J gave up 12 bases and V 3 bases, and 7 bases lay outside the gene matches. In DNA form, the CDR3 reads TGTGCCTGGAGGGTGGGACAGTCTGACACCTTC. This codes for CAWRVGQSDTF.

Written as DNA, the CDR3 is TGTGCCATCAGTGAGACTAGCGGTCAAGAGACCCAGTACTTC. It specifies CAISETSGQETQYF. This chain uses TRBV10-3 with TRBJ2-5, with TRBD2 matching over 8 bases. The junction had 1 base not matched to a gene; V was cut back by 2 bases and J by 2 bases. Germline lookup yields CDR1 ENHRY and CDR2 SYGVKD. CDR3 length: 14 amino acids.

The chain links TRBV4-1 to TRBJ2-7, with TRBD1 matching 7 bases. The CDR3 contains 17 residues. Germline trimming cut 3 bases from V and 0 bases from J; bases unmatched to any gene: 11. Germline CDR1 is MGHRA and CDR2 is YSYEKL. CDR3 bases: TGCGCCAGCAGCCACGCACCCGGTGGGACAGACTCCTACGAGCAGTACTTC. Translated, it gives CASSHAPGGTDSYEQYF.

This clone was counted once. This sequence joins TRBV10-3 and TRBJ2-1; D perhaps matches TRBD1 (6 bases). The germline gives CDR1 ENHRY, CDR2 SYGVKD. Trimming removed 1 base at V and 2 bases at J, with 9 bases between. The CDR3 is made up of 15 amino acids. In DNA form, the CDR3 reads TGTGCCATCAGTGAGTTGGGGGCCACCTACAATGAGCAGTTCTTC. This translates into CAISELGATYNEQFF.

V is TRBV19 and J is TRBJ1-1; tentative D call: TRBD1 (6 bases). The CDR3 contains 15 residues. The ends were cut back, 7 bases at V and 8 bases at J, with 23 bases in the middle. In germline, CDR1 is LNHDA, CDR2 SQIVND (reference sequence). CDR3 residues: CASTPRDTSDHEAFF. Here the CDR3 DNA reads TGTGCCAGTACCCCCCGGGACACCTCCGATCACGAAGCTTTCTTT.

This clone appeared a few times. The DNA of the CDR3 is TGTGCCAGCAGTGAAGGAGGGACAGGGGGAGTTGGCTACACCTTC. It specifies CASSEGGTGGVGYTF. The chain recombines TRBV25-1 with TRBJ1-2; TRBD1 agrees at 11 bases. Germline assignment: CDR1 MGHDK and CDR2 SYGVNS. J lost 7 bases, V lost 2 bases, and 6 bases had no gene match. The CDR3 has 15 amino acids.

This rearrangement joins TRBV7-9 to TRBJ2-1; no firm D call. V was cut by 0 bases and J by 6 bases, with 9 bases left in between. CDR3 size: 14 residues. Germline loops: CDR1 SEHNR, CDR2 FQNEAQ (reference sequence). CDR3 bases: TGTGCCAGCAGCTTAGCCCGACTGGGCAATGAGCAGTTCTTC. It translates to CASSLARLGNEQFF.

The J gene is TRBJ1-4, the V gene TRBV25-1; weak D call: TRBD1 (6 bases). This CDR3 has 17 amino acids. The ends were cut back, 0 bases at V and 8 bases at J, with 19 bases in the middle. Per germline, CDR1 MGHDK and CDR2 SYGVNS. The DNA for the CDR3 is TGTGCCAGCAGTGAATATTGGGACACCCCTGCGAAGGAAAAACTGTTTTTT. This gives the protein CASSEYWDTPAKEKLFF.

The rearrangement uses TRBV6-1 and TRBJ1-1; D unresolved. The CDR3 runs to 12 residues. Germline lookup yields CDR1 MNHNS and CDR2 SASEGT. V shed 6 bases and J shed 7 bases, with 12 bases lying between them. The CDR3 DNA is TGTGCCAGCAGAGAGGCCGGCAATGAAGCTTTCTTT. Translating it yields CASREAGNEAFF.

This clone was counted a few times. V and J are TRBV5-1 and TRBJ1-4, with 11 bases fitting TRBD1. Looked up from germline, CDR1 is SGHRS and CDR2 is YFSETQ. This CDR3 has 18 residues. Trimming removed 4 bases from V and 6 bases from J; junction bases left unmatched: 14. The CDR3 DNA reads as TGCGCCAGCAGCCGAGTCCCGGGACAGGGGGTGGGAGATGAAAAACTGTTTTTT. Translation: CASSRVPGQGVGDEKLFF. The whole variable domain, filled in from reference TRBV5-1 and TRBJ1-4, reads KAGVTQTPRYLIKTRGQQVTLSCSPISGHRSVSWYQQTPGQGLQFLFEYFSETQRNKGNFPGRFSGRQFSNSRSEMNVSTLELGDSALYLCASSRVPGQGVGDEKLFFGSGTQLSVL.

V is TRBV27 and J is TRBJ1-2; 7 bases line up with TRBD1. The CDR3 extends over 16 amino acids. Germline-derived CDR1 and CDR2 are MNHEY and SMNVEV (reference sequence). V shed 6 bases and J 5 bases; nucleotides not matched to a gene: 15. In nucleotides, the CDR3 is TGTGCCAGCAGCTCATATTCCGACAGGGTAGATTATGGCTACACCTTC. Translating gives CASSSYSDRVDYGYTF.

The chain recombines TRBV27 with TRBJ2-3, with D possibly being TRBD1 (6 bases). This CDR3 has 17 residues. The V gene lost 5 bases and the J gene lost 1 base, with 19 bases spanning the gap. Germline values: CDR1 MNHEY, CDR2 SMNVEV (reference sequence). The CDR3 DNA reads as TGTGCCAGCAGTACAGGGACCATTCGGTCAGGCACAGATACGCAGTATTTT. Translation: CASSTGTIRSGTDTQYF.

The V and J genes are TRBV6-1 and TRBJ1-2; tentative D call: TRBD1 (6 bases). V was shortened by 8 bases and J by 2 bases, with 12 bases between the two germline ends. Germline assignment: CDR1 MNHNS and CDR2 SASEGT. There are 13 residues in the CDR3. The CDR3 reads CASSRGGNYGYTF. Here the CDR3 DNA reads TGTGCCAGCTCGAGGGGGGGAAACTATGGCTACACCTTC.

Remarks on this clone: This specimen includes other DNA sequences encoding the same CDR3. The chain recombines TRBV5-1 with TRBJ2-7; 8 positions agree with TRBD1. The CDR3 spans 14 residues. In germline, CDR1 is SGHRS, CDR2 YFSETQ. V trimming: 3 bases; J trimming: 2 bases; junction bases outside the gene matches: 4. The CDR3 here is CASSSTGGTYEQYF. The CDR3 DNA reads TGCGCCAGCAGCTCAACAGGGGGAACCTACGAGCAGTACTTC.

The genes are TRBV25-1 and TRBJ2-1; 8 positions match TRBD2. CDR1 is MGHDK, CDR2 SYGVNS, per germline. Trimming removed 2 bases from V and 4 bases from J; junction bases left unmatched: 4. CDR3 length equals 15 residues. The CDR3 loop reads CASSERAGAYNEQFF. The CDR3 nucleotides are TGTGCCAGCAGTGAAAGAGCGGGGGCATACAATGAGCAGTTCTTC.

The table lists this clone with a few counts. DNA for the CDR3: TGTGCCAGCAAGGAGGGGCCGGCCACTGAAGCTTTCTTT. It translates to CASKEGPATEAFF. The chain is built from TRBV2 and TRBJ1-1, with D possibly being TRBD1 (5 bases). The CDR3 runs 13 residues. Per the germline V gene, CDR1 is SNHLY and CDR2 is FYNNEI. Trimming removed 7 bases from V and 4 bases from J, with 13 bases in between.

V and J are TRBV4-2 and TRBJ2-2; a weak D match, TRBD2 (5 bases). The CDR3 extends over 16 amino acids. Germline CDR1 reads LGHNA; CDR2 reads YNFKEQ. V lost 0 bases and J 4 bases, leaving 12 bases between the germline ends. The CDR3: CASSQEQKGSTGELFF. As DNA, the CDR3 is TGTGCCAGCAGCCAAGAGCAGAAAGGGAGCACCGGGGAGCTGTTTTTT.

The rearrangement links TRBV4-2 to TRBJ2-1, with TRBD2 matching 7 bases. This CDR3 has 13 residues. Germline values: CDR1 LGHNA, CDR2 YNFKEQ. V was clipped by 0 bases and J by 16 bases; unmatched bases: 9. The CDR3 protein is CASSQDGAGDYFF. CDR3 bases: TGTGCCAGCAGCCAAGACGGGGCGGGGGATTATTTCTTC.

The V call is TRBV6-6, the J call TRBJ1-2; D remains unclear. CDR1 and CDR2 from the germline V gene are MNHNY and SVGAGI (reference sequence). V lost 9 bases and J lost 4, with 12 bases in between. The CDR3 contains 12 residues. CDR3 sequence (DNA): TGTGCCAGTCGCGGGATCTTCTATGGCTACACCTTC. It encodes CASRGIFYGYTF.

This clone occurred a few times. The rearrangement uses TRBV21-1 and TRBJ2-7; no check of the table's D call, TRBD2, against the DNA was made. TRBV21-1 is tagged as a pseudogene. The CDR3 has 16 amino acids. In DNA form, the CDR3 reads TGTGCCAGCAGCAAAGCTTGGCGGGGCCCTGGGTACGAGCAGTACTTC. It yields the protein CASSKAWRGPGYEQYF.

This clone appeared a few times. This same CDR3 is encoded by further DNA sequences in the sample. This sequence joins TRBV19 and TRBJ1-5; D is undetermined. CDR3 size: 12 residues. V was trimmed by 5 bases and J by 1 base, leaving 3 bases between them. In germline, CDR1 is LNHDA, CDR2 SQIVND (reference sequence). The CDR3 DNA reads TGTGCCAGTAGTGAGAGCAATCAGCCCCAGCATTTT. This gives the protein CASSESNQPQHF.